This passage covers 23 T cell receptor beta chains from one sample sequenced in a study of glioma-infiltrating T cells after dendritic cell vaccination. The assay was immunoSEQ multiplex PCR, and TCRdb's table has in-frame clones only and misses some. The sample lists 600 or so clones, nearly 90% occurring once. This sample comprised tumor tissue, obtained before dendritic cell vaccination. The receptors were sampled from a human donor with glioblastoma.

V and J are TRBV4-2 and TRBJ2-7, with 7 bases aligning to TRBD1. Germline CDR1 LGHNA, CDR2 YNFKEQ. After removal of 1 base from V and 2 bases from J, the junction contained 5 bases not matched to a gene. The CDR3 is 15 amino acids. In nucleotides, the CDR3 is TGTGCCAGCAGCCAAGCGGCGACAGGGACCTACGAGCAGTACTTC. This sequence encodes CASSQAATGTYEQYF.

The DNA for the CDR3 is TGTGCCAGCAGCCGGCTTGCGGGGGGGCCCGATGAGCAGTTCTTC. Amino acids: CASSRLAGGPDEQFF. The chain has TRBV7-2 and TRBJ2-1; 9 bases align to TRBD2. The CDR3 has 15 residues. The germline CDR1 and CDR2 sequences are SGHTA and FQGNSA. Trimming removed 5 bases from V and 8 bases from J; junction bases left unmatched: 10.

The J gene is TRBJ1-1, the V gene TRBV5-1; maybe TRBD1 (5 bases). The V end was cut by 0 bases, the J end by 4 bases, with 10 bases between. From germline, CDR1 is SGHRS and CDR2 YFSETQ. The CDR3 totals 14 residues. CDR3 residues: CASSLAGGGTEAFF. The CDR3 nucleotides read TGCGCCAGCAGCTTGGCCGGGGGGGGCACTGAAGCTTTCTTT.

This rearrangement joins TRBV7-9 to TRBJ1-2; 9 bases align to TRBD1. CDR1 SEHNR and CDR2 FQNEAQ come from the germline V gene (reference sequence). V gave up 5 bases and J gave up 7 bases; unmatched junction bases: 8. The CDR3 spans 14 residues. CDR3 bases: TGTGCCAGCAGCCCCGGGACAGGGTCTCGTGGCTACACCTTC. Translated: CASSPGTGSRGYTF.

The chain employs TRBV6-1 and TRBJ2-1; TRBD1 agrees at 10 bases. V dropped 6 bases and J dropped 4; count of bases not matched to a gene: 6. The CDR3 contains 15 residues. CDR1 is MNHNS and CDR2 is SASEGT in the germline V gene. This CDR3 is CASRTGGSGYNEQFF. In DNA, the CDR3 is TGTGCCAGCAGGACAGGGGGCTCCGGGTACAATGAGCAGTTCTTC.

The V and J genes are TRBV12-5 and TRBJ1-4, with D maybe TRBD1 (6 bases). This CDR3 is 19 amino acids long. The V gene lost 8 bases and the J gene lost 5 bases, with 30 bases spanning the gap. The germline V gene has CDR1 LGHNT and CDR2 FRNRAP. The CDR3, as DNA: TGTGCTAGTCCCTCGGCACCCTGGACAGACATAGACCAGAATGAAAAACTGTTTTTT. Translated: CASPSAPWTDIDQNEKLFF.

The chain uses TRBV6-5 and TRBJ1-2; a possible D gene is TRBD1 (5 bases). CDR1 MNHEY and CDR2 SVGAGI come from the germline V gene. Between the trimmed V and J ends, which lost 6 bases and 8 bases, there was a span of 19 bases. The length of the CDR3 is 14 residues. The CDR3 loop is CASSPDRPGGGYTF. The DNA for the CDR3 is TGTGCCAGCAGCCCTGACAGACCGGGGGGGGGCTACACCTTC.

The CDR3, as DNA: TGTGCCAGCAGCCCACCTAGCGGGGGGGCATCAGATACGCAGTATTTT. This codes for CASSPPSGGASDTQYF. The J gene is TRBJ2-3, the V gene TRBV4-2; 12 nucleotides align to TRBD2. The CDR3 sequence is 16 residues long. Trimming cost V 4 bases and J 4 bases; bases outside gene matches: 6. CDR1 and CDR2 from the germline V gene are LGHNA and YNFKEQ.

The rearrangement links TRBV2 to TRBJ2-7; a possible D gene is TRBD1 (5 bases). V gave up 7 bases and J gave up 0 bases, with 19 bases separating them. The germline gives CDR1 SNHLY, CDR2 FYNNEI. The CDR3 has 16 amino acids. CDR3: CASKGAVQLLSYEQYF. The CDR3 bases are TGTGCCAGCAAAGGGGCCGTGCAGCTTCTCTCCTACGAGCAGTACTTC.

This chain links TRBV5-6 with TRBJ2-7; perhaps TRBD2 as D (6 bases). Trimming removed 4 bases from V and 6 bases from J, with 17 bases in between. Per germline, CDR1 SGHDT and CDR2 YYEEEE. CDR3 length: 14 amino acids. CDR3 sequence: CASSPPFGGAEQYF. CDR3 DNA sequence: TGTGCCAGCAGCCCCCCTTTTGGAGGGGCCGAGCAGTACTTC.

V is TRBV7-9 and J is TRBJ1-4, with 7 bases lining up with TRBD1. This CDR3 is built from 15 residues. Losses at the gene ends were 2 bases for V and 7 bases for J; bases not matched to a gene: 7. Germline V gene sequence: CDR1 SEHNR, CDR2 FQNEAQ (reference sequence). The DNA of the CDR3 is TGTGCCAGCAGCTTAAAAGGGGGCGTCGGTGAAAAACTGTTTTTT. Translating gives CASSLKGGVGEKLFF.

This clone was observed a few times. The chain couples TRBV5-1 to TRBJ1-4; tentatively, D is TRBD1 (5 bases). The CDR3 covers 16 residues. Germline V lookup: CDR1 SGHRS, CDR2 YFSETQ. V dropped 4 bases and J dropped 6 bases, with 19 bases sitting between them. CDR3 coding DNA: TGCGCCAGCAGCGACGCTGGGGGGAGCCTCGATGAAAAACTGTTTTTT. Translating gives CASSDAGGSLDEKLFF.

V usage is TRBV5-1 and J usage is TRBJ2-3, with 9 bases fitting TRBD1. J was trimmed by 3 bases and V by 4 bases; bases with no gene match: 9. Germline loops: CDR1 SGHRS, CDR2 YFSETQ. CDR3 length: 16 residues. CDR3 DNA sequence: TGCGCCAGCAGCCCCGGACAGGGGATGGGAACAGATACGCAGTATTTT. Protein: CASSPGQGMGTDTQYF.

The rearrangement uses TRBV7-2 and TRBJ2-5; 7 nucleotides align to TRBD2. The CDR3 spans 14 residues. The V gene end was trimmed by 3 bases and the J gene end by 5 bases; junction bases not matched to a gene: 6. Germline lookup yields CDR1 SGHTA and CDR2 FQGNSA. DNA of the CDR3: TGTGCCAGCAGCTTCAACCCCGGGGGGGAGACCCAGTACTTC. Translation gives CASSFNPGGETQYF.

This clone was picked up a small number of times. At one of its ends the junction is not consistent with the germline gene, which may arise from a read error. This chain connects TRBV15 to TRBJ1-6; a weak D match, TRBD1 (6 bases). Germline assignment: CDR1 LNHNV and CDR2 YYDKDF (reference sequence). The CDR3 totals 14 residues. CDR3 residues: CATGRELGGHPLHF. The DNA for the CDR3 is TGTGCCACCGGCAGAGAGTTGGGGGGGCACCCCCTCCACTTT.

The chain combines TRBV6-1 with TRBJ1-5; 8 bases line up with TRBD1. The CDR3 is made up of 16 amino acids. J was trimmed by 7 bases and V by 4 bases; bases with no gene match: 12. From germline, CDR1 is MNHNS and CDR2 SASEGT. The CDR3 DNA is TGTGCCAGCAGTGGGACAGGGTTAGGCGTAGGACAGCCCCAGCATTTT. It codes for CASSGTGLGVGQPQHF.

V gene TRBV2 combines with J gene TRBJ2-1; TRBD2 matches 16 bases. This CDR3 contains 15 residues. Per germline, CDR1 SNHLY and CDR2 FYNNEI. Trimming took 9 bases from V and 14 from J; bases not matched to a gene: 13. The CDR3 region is CASIPGLAGGPLKFF. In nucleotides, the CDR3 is TGTGCCAGTATTCCGGGACTAGCGGGGGGGCCTCTCAAGTTCTTC.

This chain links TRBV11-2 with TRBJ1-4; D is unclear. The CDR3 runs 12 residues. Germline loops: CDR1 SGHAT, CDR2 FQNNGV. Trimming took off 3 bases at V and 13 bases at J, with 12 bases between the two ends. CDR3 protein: CASSFVEGRLFF. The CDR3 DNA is TGTGCCAGCAGCTTTGTGGAGGGAAGACTGTTTTTT.

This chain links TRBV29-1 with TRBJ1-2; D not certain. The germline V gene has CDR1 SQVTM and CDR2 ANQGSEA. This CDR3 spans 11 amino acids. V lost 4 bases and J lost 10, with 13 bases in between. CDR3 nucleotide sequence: TGCAGCGTTGTATTTCGTCGACACTACACCTTC. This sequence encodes CSVVFRRHYTF.

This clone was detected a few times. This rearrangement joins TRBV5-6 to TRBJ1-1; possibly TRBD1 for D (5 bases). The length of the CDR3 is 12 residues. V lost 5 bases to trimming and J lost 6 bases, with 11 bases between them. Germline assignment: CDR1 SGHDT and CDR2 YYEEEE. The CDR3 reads CASRLWGPEAFF. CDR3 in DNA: TGTGCCAGCAGGTTGTGGGGCCCTGAAGCTTTCTTT. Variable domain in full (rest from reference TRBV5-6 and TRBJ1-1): DAGVTQSPTHLIKTRGQQVTLRCSPKSGHDTVSWYQQALGQGPQFIFQYYEEEERQRGNFPDRFSGHQFPNYSSELNVNALLLGDSALYLCASRLWGPEAFFGQGTRLTVV.

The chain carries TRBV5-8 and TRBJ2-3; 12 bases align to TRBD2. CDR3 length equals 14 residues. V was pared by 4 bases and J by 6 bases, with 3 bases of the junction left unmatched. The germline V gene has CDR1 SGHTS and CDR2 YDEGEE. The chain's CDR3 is CASSPGTSGDTQYF. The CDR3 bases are TGTGCCAGCAGCCCGGGGACTAGCGGGGATACGCAGTATTTT.

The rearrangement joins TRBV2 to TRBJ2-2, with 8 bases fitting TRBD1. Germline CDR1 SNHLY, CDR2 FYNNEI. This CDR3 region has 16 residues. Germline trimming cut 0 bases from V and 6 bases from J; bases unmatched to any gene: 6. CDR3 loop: CASSEALQGAAGELFF. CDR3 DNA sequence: TGTGCCAGCAGTGAAGCGCTTCAGGGGGCGGCCGGGGAGCTGTTTTTT. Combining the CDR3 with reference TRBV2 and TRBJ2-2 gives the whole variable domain EPEVTQTPSHQVTQMGQEVILRCVPISNHLYFYWYRQILGQKVEFLVSFYNNEISEKSEIFDDQFSVERPDGSNFTLKIRSTKLEDSAMYFCASSEALQGAAGELFFGEGSRLTVL.

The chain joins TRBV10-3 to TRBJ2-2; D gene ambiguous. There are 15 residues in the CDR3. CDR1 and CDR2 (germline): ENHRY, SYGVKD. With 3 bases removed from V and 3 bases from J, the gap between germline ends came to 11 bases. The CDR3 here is CAISESKFYTGELFF. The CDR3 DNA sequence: TGTGCCATCAGTGAAAGCAAATTTTACACCGGGGAGCTGTTTTTT.